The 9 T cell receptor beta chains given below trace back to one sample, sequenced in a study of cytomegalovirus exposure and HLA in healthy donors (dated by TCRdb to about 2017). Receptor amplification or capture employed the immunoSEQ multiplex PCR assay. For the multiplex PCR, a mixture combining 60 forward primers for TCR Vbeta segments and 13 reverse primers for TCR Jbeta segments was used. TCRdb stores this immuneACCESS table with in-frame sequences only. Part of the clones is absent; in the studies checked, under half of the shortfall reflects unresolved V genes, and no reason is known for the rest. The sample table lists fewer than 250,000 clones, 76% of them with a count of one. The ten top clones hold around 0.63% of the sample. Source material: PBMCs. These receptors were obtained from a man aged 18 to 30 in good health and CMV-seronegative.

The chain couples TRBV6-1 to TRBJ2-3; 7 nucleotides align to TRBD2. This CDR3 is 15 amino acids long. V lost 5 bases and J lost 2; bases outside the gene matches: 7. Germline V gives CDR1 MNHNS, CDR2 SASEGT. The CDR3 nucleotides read TGTGCCAGCAGTTTCCTAGCGGTAACCACAGATACGCAGTATTTT. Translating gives CASSFLAVTTDTQYF.

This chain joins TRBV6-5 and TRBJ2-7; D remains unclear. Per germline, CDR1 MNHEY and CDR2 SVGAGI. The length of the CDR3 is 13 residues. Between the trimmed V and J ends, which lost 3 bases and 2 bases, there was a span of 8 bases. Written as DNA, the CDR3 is TGTGCCAGCAGTTATAATGCAGCCTACGAGCAGTACTTC. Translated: CASSYNAAYEQYF.

The CDR3 bases are TGTGCCAGTAGTCTACGAGTGAACACTGAAGCTTTCTTT. The encoded protein is CASSLRVNTEAFF. This rearrangement joins TRBV19 to TRBJ1-1; unclear D gene. Trimming removed 5 bases at V and 0 bases at J, with 7 bases between. This CDR3 spans 13 amino acids. Germline V CDR1 and CDR2: LNHDA, SQIVND (reference sequence).

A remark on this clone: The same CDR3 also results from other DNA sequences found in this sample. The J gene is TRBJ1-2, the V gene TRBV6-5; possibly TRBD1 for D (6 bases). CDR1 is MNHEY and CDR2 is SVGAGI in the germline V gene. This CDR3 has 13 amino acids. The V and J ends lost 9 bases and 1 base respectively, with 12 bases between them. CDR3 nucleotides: TGTGCCAGTCGCACGGACAGTAACTATGGCTACACCTTC. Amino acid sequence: CASRTDSNYGYTF.

CDR3 in amino acids: CASRWAGAQETQYF. In nucleotides, the CDR3 is TGTGCCAGCAGGTGGGCAGGGGCGCAAGAGACCCAGTACTTC. This chain links TRBV6-1 with TRBJ2-5; weak D call: TRBD1 (6 bases). This CDR3 has 14 residues. Between the trimmed V and J ends, which lost 6 bases and 2 bases, there was a span of 13 bases. Germline V gene lookup returns CDR1 MNHNS and CDR2 SASEGT.

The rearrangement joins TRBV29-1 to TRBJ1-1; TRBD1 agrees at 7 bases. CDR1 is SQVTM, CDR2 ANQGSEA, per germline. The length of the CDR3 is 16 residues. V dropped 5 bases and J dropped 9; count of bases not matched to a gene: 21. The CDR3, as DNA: TGCAGCGTTACACCATTGAGACATACCGGGACAGAACAAGCTTTCTTT. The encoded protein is CSVTPLRHTGTEQAFF.

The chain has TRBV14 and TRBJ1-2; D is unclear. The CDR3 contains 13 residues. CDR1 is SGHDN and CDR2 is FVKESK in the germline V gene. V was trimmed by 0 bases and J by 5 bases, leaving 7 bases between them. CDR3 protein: CASSQDWQYGYTF. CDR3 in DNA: TGTGCCAGCAGCCAAGATTGGCAGTATGGCTACACCTTC.

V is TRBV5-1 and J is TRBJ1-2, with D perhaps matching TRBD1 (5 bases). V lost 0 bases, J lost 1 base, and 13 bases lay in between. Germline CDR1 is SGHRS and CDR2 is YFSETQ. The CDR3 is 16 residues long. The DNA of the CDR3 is TGCGCCAGCAGCTTGGCCCCCCCTGACAGTAACTATGGCTACACCTTC. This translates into CASSLAPPDSNYGYTF. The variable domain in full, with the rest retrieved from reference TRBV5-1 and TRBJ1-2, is KAGVTQTPRYLIKTRGQQVTLSCSPISGHRSVSWYQQTPGQGLQFLFEYFSETQRNKGNFPGRFSGRQFSNSRSEMNVSTLELGDSALYLCASSLAPPDSNYGYTFGSGTRLTVV.

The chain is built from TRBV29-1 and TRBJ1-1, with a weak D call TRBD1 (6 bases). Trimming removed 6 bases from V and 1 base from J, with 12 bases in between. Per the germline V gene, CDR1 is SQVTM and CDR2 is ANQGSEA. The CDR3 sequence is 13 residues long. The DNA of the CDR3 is TGCAGCGTACCTAAGACAGGGAACACTGAAGCTTTCTTT. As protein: CSVPKTGNTEAFF.